This TCR beta chain was retrieved from a study of blood T cell repertoires in COVID-19. The table came from immunoSEQ multiplex PCR; TCRdb's copy has only in-frame clones and leaves some out. This table holds under 300,000 clones, over 80% found once. Allocation to cohorts depended on clinical history reported by the participants. Exposed volunteers were people who met a COVID-19 case within 2 weeks before study entry. Sequenced material: PBMCs or T cells enriched from blood (not recorded which). The sequence derives from a woman aged 40 to 55 who had been exposed to COVID-19.

The CDR3 spells CAWSVSGGLRPLHF. For the CDR3, the DNA is TGTGCCTGGAGTGTTTCGGGGGGACTAAGGCCCCTCCACTTT. The V and J genes are TRBV30 and TRBJ1-6, with D maybe TRBD1 (5 bases). The germline V and J ends were trimmed by 0 bases and 13 bases, with 16 bases remaining between them. The CDR3 is 14 amino acids. CDR1 and CDR2 from the germline V gene are GTSNPN and SVGIG (reference sequence).